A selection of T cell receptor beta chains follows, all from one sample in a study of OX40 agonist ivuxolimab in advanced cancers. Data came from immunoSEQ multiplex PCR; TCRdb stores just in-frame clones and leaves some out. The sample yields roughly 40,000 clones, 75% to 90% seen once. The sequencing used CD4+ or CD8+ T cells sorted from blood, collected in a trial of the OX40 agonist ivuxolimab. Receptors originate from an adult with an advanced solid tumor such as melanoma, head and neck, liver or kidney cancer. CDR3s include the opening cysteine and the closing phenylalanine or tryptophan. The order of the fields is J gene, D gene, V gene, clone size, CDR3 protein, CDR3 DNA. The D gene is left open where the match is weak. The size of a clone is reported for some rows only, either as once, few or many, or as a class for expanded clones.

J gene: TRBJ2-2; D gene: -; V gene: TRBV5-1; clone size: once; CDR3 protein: CASSLAGNTGELFF; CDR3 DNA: TGCGCCAGCAGCTTGGCCGGGAACACCGGGGAGCTGTTTTTT
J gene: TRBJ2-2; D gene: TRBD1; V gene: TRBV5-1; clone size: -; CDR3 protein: CASSFQGDTGELFF; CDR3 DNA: TGCGCCAGCAGCTTTCAGGGGGACACCGGGGAGCTGTTTTTT
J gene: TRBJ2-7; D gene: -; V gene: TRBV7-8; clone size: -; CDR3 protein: CASSPWRAAYEQYF; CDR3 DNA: TGTGCCAGCAGCCCCTGGAGGGCCGCGTACGAGCAGTACTTC
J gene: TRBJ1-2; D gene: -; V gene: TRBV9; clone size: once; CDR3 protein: CASTLREGGYGYTF; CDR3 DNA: TGTGCCAGCACCCTAAGGGAGGGCGGCTATGGCTACACCTTC
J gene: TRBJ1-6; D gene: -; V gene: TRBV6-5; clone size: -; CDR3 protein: CASSYSEFNSPLHF; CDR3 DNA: TGTGCCAGCAGTTACTCGGAGTTTAATTCACCCCTCCACTTT
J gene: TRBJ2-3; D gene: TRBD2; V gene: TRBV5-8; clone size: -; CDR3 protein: CASTGTSGRGTDTQYF; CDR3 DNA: TGTGCCAGCACCGGGACTAGCGGGAGAGGTACAGATACGCAGTATTTT
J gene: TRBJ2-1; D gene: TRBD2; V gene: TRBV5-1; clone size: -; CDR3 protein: CASSSLAGAYNEQFF; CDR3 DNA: TGCGCCAGCAGCTCTCTAGCGGGAGCGTACAATGAGCAGTTCTTC
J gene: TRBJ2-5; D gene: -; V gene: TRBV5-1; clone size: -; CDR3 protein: CASSGGDREQETQYF; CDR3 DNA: TGCGCCAGCAGCGGGGGGGACAGAGAGCAAGAGACCCAGTACTTC
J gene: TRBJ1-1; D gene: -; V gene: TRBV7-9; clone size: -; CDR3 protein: CASSLDGRVYTEAFF; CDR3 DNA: TGTGCCAGCAGCTTAGATGGCAGGGTGTACACTGAAGCTTTCTTT
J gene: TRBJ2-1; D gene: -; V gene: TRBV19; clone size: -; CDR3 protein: CASMRARGYNEQFF; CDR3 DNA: TGTGCCAGTATGAGGGCTAGGGGCTACAATGAGCAGTTCTTC
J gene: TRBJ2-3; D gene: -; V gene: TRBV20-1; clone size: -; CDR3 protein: CSAHPPDTQYF; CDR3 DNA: TGCAGTGCTCATCCCCCAGATACGCAGTATTTT
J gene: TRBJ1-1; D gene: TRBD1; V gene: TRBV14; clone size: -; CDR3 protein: CATKNTGGDTEAFF; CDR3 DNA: TGTGCCACCAAGAATACAGGGGGGGACACTGAAGCTTTCTTT
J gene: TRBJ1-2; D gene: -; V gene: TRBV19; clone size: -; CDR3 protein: CASFVRGSYGYTF; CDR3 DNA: TGTGCCAGTTTTGTGAGGGGCTCCTATGGCTACACCTTC
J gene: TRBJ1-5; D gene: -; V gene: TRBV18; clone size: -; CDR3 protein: CASSPAGVGSNQPQHF; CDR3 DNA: TGTGCCAGCTCACCAGCTGGTGTCGGTAGCAATCAGCCCCAGCATTTT
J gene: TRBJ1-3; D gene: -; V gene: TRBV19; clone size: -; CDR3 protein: CASRRDNRNTIYF; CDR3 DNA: TGTGCCAGTAGGAGGGACAACCGAAACACCATATATTTT
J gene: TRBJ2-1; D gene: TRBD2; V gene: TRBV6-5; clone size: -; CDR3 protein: CASSYSASGSYNEQFF; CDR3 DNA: TGTGCCAGCAGTTACTCGGCTAGCGGGAGTTACAATGAGCAGTTCTTC
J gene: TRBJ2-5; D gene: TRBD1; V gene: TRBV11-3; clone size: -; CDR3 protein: CASSSGQRETQYF; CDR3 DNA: TGTGCCAGCAGCTCGGGACAGCGAGAGACCCAGTACTTC